A single TCR beta chain is shown here with its context. The antigen is not known. Trimming left V 7 bases short and J 9 bases short, with 19 bases between. CDR3 size: 14 residues. The germline gives CDR1 SNHLY, CDR2 FYNNEI. The data were obtained in a study of T cell repertoires in cytomegalovirus infection. Study-level findings and limits: Within the response measured ex vivo, HLA-C-restricted CMV-specific TCR beta clonotypes were dominant.

TCRdb recomputed calls from the reads with MiXCR, one row per CDR3 protein. The data show more than 45,000 distinct CDR3 sequences, with 33% seen just once and nearly 70% held by the top ten. Sequenced material: PBMCs, sequenced either directly or after in vitro stimulation (not recorded which). V gene TRBV2 combines with J gene TRBJ2-1; tentatively, D is TRBD1 or TRBD2 (6 bases each). This receptor was obtained from a human donor in good health (CMV status not recorded). Some clones in this sample may be carry-over from other donors' samples. The CDR3 DNA reads TGTGCCAGCATTCCCGGGACGGGGGCTAGTGAGCAGTTCTTC. Its translation is CASIPGTGASEQFF. Based on the CDR3 plus reference TRBV2 and TRBJ2-1, the full variable domain is EPEVTQTPSHQVTQMGQEVILRCVPISNHLYFYWYRQILGQKVEFLVSFYNNEISEKSEIFDDQFSVERPDGSNFTLKIRSTKLEDSAMYFCASIPGTGASEQFFGPGTRLTVL.